This note documents a single T cell receptor beta chain sequence. Its target is unknown. Assay: immunoSEQ multiplex PCR; the TCRdb copy retains only in-frame clones and omits some. The table includes roughly 89,000 clones, approximately 90% detected once. Per the germline V gene, CDR1 is MDHEN and CDR2 is SYDVKM. This CDR3 has 14 residues. Between the trimmed V and J ends, which lost 3 bases and 1 base, there was a span of 9 bases. The data were obtained in a study of OX40 agonist ivuxolimab in advanced cancers. Study-wide findings and caveats: Fewer expanded clones were found on average in CD4+ than in CD8+ T cells. Nonresponders included some who also had low normalized T-cell clonal expansion. The antigen specificity of the peripheral T cells (those that were expanded) was not determined. By week 6 at 0.1 to 3.0 mg/kg, blood CD4+ and CD8+ T cells had expanded clonally.

This material consisted of CD4+ or CD8+ T cells sorted from blood, taken in a trial of the OX40 agonist ivuxolimab. The clonotype comes from an adult with an advanced solid tumor such as melanoma, head and neck, liver or kidney cancer. This chain joins TRBV28 and TRBJ1-1, with D unresolved. The CDR3 sequence is CASSFGWRNTEAFF. The CDR3 DNA reads TGTGCCAGCAGTTTCGGTTGGAGGAACACTGAAGCTTTCTTT.